This T cell receptor (beta chain) is drawn from a study of T cell repertoires in ileal Crohn's disease. Study-level information: All patients had surgery for stricturing (about 60%) or penetrating (around 40%) disease.

The CDR3 has 13 amino acids. Deletions cut 1 base from V and 6 bases from J, with 7 bases between. Germline V CDR1 and CDR2: SGHRS, YFSETQ. TCRB immunosequencing input was around 460 nanograms of biopsy DNA per sample. This table comes from immunoSEQ multiplex PCR, and its TCRdb copy is limited to in-frame clones, with some not included. The sample holds 12,000 to 15,000 clones, about 90% seen once. The sample was ileal tissue. The origin of this receptor is an adult with Crohn's disease. The genes are TRBV5-1 and TRBJ2-2, with D unclear. The CDR3 nucleotides are TGCGCCAGCAGCTTGAGACGGGCCGGGGAGCTGTTTTTT. It codes for CASSLRRAGELFF.